This T cell receptor beta chain originates from a study of tumor-infiltrating lymphocytes in oesophageal squamous cell carcinoma. MiXCR was run by TCRdb on the PCR reads, yielding one entry per CDR3 protein. This sample has approximately 10,000 distinct CDR3 sequences, with roughly 50% found just once. CDR1 is MDHEN, CDR2 SYDVKM, per germline. V was clipped by 8 bases and J by 4 bases, with 12 bases between them. There are 12 residues in the CDR3. The sample consisted of esophageal tumor tissue. This receptor was identified in a female donor with esophageal squamous cell carcinoma. The rearrangement joins TRBV28 to TRBJ2-7; perhaps D is TRBD1 or TRBD2 (6 bases each). CDR3 sequence: CASEEGGYEQYF. In DNA, the CDR3 is TGTGCCAGCGAGGAGGGGGGTTACGAGCAGTACTTC.